This T cell receptor (beta chain) was captured by sequencing in a study of vaccination and CD4 T cells after COVID-19. Treatment defined: roughly 10-day PBMC culture with coronavirus spike peptide pools or control peptides (ViraFEST assay). Of note for this clonotype: Its antigen is unknown.

With 6 bases removed from V and 2 bases from J, the gap between germline ends came to 17 bases. The CDR3 length is 15 residues. The V gene's germline CDR1 is MDHEN and CDR2 SYDVKM. Sequencing of DNA taken from cultured CD4+ T cells relied on the Oncomine TCR Beta short-read assay. TCRdb re-called the PCR reads through MiXCR, storing one row per CDR3 protein. Among over 14,000 distinct CDR3 sequences listed, 52% were seen once. The material sequenced was CD4+ T cells from blood, cultured in vitro. The V gene is TRBV28, the J gene TRBJ2-7; maybe TRBD1 (6 bases). This sequence originates from a human donor who had recovered from COVID-19. The CDR3 bases are TGTGCCAGCAGCTCCCCGCCCCCAGGGGCCTACGAGCAGTACTTC. Amino acid sequence: CASSSPPPGAYEQYF.